This T cell receptor (beta chain) was documented in a study of blood T cell repertoires in COVID-19. A single count supports this clone. Trimming cost V 1 base and J 1 base, with 7 bases left between them. Germline loops: CDR1 SGHVS, CDR2 FQNEAQ. CDR3 length: 14 residues. Libraries were prepared by immunoSEQ multiplex PCR; TCRdb keeps only in-frame clonotypes and omits some of them. The table shows approximately 300,000 clones, with roughly 90% occurring only once. The V gene is TRBV7-8, the J gene TRBJ1-2; D is unclear. This sequence was found in a woman in her twenties or thirties who had recovered from COVID-19. The source material was PBMCs or T cells enriched from blood (not recorded which). This CDR3 reads CASSLGQVNYGYTF. The CDR3 DNA is TGTGCCAGCAGCTTAGGTCAGGTTAACTATGGCTACACCTTC.